Presented here are 9 T cell receptor beta chains from one specimen sequenced in a study of T cell responses to AZD1222 COVID-19 vaccine (dated by TCRdb to about 2021). This specimen's time point label, per the study, means: baseline before first vaccination. Libraries were constructed by the immunoSEQ multiplex PCR assay. TCRdb stores this immuneACCESS table with in-frame sequences only. Part of the clones is absent; in the studies checked, under half of the shortfall reflects unresolved V genes, and no reason is known for the rest. This sample comprises about 190,000 clones, under 95% of them detected only once. 0.95% to 1% of the sample lies in the top ten. The starting material was peripheral blood, obtained on day 0 of AZD1222 vaccination. The receptors stem from an adult in good health.

The chain links TRBV27 to TRBJ2-7; maybe TRBD1 (6 bases). V dropped 6 bases and J dropped 3 bases, with 15 bases sitting between them. This CDR3 comprises 14 residues. CDR1 is MNHEY, CDR2 SMNVEV, per germline (reference sequence). DNA for the CDR3: TGTGCCAGCAGGCGAACAGGGTACGACTACGAGCAGTACTTC. It codes for CASRRTGYDYEQYF.

The chain combines TRBV28 with TRBJ1-4, with a tentative D call TRBD1 (5 bases). The V and J ends lost 2 bases and 0 bases respectively, with 13 bases between them. The CDR3 spans 17 residues. The germline gives CDR1 MDHEN, CDR2 SYDVKM. CDR3 in amino acids: CASSLKTGAATNEKLFF. DNA of the CDR3: TGTGCCAGCAGTTTAAAAACTGGGGCAGCAACTAATGAAAAACTGTTTTTT.

CDR3 nucleotide sequence: TGTGCCAGCAGTGAAGCGCAAACATTATACGAGCAGTACTTC. Protein: CASSEAQTLYEQYF. The chain combines TRBV6-1 with TRBJ2-7; no firm D call. This CDR3 has 14 amino acids. V was pared by 0 bases and J by 4 bases, with 10 bases between. Per germline, CDR1 MNHNS and CDR2 SASEGT.

V gene TRBV4-3 combines with J gene TRBJ2-7, with a weak D call TRBD2 (5 bases). The germline V gene has CDR1 LGHNA and CDR2 YSLEER. This CDR3 is built from 13 residues. V lost 3 bases and J lost 3, with 9 bases in between. This chain's CDR3 is CASSQREGYEQYF. DNA of the CDR3: TGCGCCAGCAGCCAGAGGGAAGGCTACGAGCAGTACTTC.

V gene TRBV7-6 combines with J gene TRBJ2-3, with 9 bases matching TRBD2. Per the germline V gene, CDR1 is SGHVS and CDR2 is FNYEAQ. This CDR3 comprises 16 residues. J gave up 5 bases and V 1 base, and 7 bases lay outside the gene matches. CDR3 region: CASSLGAGGPGDTQYF. The CDR3 nucleotides read TGTGCCAGCAGCTTAGGGGCGGGAGGGCCTGGAGATACGCAGTATTTT.

The CDR3 region is CASRADPALYEQYF. As DNA, the CDR3 is TGTGCCAGCAGGGCGGATCCAGCCCTCTACGAGCAGTACTTC. The gene calls are TRBV2 and TRBJ2-7; no firm D call. The germline CDR1 and CDR2 sequences are SNHLY and FYNNEI. V lost 6 bases, J lost 3 bases, and 15 bases lay in between. This CDR3 has 14 amino acids.

The gene calls are TRBV24-1 and TRBJ2-1, with no clear D. The CDR3 loop spans 14 amino acids. Between the trimmed V and J ends, which lost 2 bases and 5 bases, there was a span of 9 bases. Germline CDR1 and CDR2: KGHDR and SFDVKD. The CDR3 is CATSDWATDNEQFF. CDR3 in DNA: TGTGCCACCAGTGATTGGGCAACCGACAATGAGCAGTTCTTC.

The V call is TRBV9, the J call TRBJ1-1; D perhaps matches TRBD1 (5 bases). V gave up 0 bases and J gave up 4 bases, with 7 bases separating them. Per germline, CDR1 SGDLS and CDR2 YYNGEE. The CDR3 is made up of 13 amino acids. This CDR3 is CASSVERGTEAFF. The DNA for the CDR3 is TGTGCCAGCAGCGTAGAAAGGGGCACTGAAGCTTTCTTT.

The chain uses TRBV15 and TRBJ1-5; D is ambiguous. The CDR3 is 13 residues long. The germline V and J ends were trimmed by 1 base and 11 bases, with 12 bases remaining between them. The V gene's germline CDR1 is LNHNV and CDR2 YYDKDF (reference sequence). The CDR3 DNA is TGTGCCACCAGCAGAGGTACACAGATGTCCCAGCATTTT. Translating gives CATSRGTQMSQHF.